A single sample is the source of the 26 T cell receptor beta chains below, sequenced in a study of cytotoxic CD8 clonotypes in ibrutinib-treated CLL. Clones were sequenced by immunoSEQ multiplex PCR, and TCRdb holds only the in-frame ones, with some missing. The sample consists of approximately 29,000 clones, approximately 60% of them appearing once. The sequences come from PBMCs, collected before ibrutinib treatment. These receptors were obtained from a human donor with chronic lymphocytic leukemia.

V usage is TRBV10-3 and J usage is TRBJ1-1, with a tentative D call TRBD1 (5 bases). The CDR3 contains 15 residues. Trimming pared 4 bases from V and 0 bases from J, leaving 12 bases between. CDR1 and CDR2 from the germline V gene are ENHRY and SYGVKD. The CDR3 is CAISGRGTVNTEAFF. The CDR3 DNA follows: TGTGCCATCAGTGGGAGAGGGACGGTGAACACTGAAGCTTTCTTT.

The chain carries TRBV19 and TRBJ1-1; D is unresolved. Trimming pared 1 base from V and 0 bases from J, leaving 9 bases between. Germline CDR1 reads LNHDA; CDR2 reads SQIVND (reference sequence). The CDR3 extends over 15 amino acids. This chain's CDR3 is CASSIGGHMNTEAFF. CDR3 nucleotide sequence: TGTGCCAGTAGTATAGGCGGGCATATGAACACTGAAGCTTTCTTT.

The rearrangement joins TRBV4-1 to TRBJ2-7; TRBD2 matches at 11 bases. The germline V gene has CDR1 MGHRA and CDR2 YSYEKL. CDR3 length: 16 amino acids. J lost 5 bases, V lost 0 bases, and 6 bases had no gene match. The CDR3 loop reads CASSQDYPSGRHEQYF. The DNA of the CDR3 is TGCGCCAGCAGCCAAGATTACCCTAGCGGGAGGCACGAGCAGTACTTC.

This clone appeared a few times. The chain couples TRBV6-6 to TRBJ2-3; 8 bases align to TRBD2. CDR1 and CDR2 from the germline V gene are MNHNY and SVGAGI (reference sequence). V shed 2 bases and J 5 bases; nucleotides not matched to a gene: 3. This CDR3 has 14 amino acids. The CDR3 protein is CASSYAGGVDTQYF. CDR3 nucleotide sequence: TGTGCCAGCAGTTACGCGGGAGGAGTAGATACGCAGTATTTT.

The V gene is TRBV20-1, the J gene TRBJ2-1; D not certain. This CDR3 has 11 amino acids. Per the germline V gene, CDR1 is DFQATT and CDR2 is SNEGSKA (reference sequence). The V gene lost 0 bases and the J gene lost 7 bases, with 4 bases spanning the gap. The CDR3 DNA follows: TGCAGTGCTAGAGATGGGAATGAGCAGTTCTTC. It yields the protein CSARDGNEQFF.

The chain uses TRBV4-1 and TRBJ2-5, with 8 bases that match TRBD2. The CDR3 covers 14 residues. Germline lookup yields CDR1 MGHRA and CDR2 YSYEKL. V shed 2 bases and J 9 bases; nucleotides not matched to a gene: 8. CDR3: CASSQLAGRAAQYF. The CDR3 nucleotides are TGCGCCAGCAGCCAACTAGCGGGTCGGGCGGCCCAGTACTTC.

The CDR3 is CASSQRGGDGYTF. CDR3 in DNA: TGTGCCAGCAGCCAAAGGGGCGGAGATGGCTACACCTTC. V usage is TRBV4-2 and J usage is TRBJ1-2; possible D gene TRBD1, 5 bases. V was pared by 2 bases and J by 6 bases, with 10 bases between. This CDR3 comprises 13 residues. Germline values: CDR1 LGHNA, CDR2 YNFKEQ.

The gene calls are TRBV9 and TRBJ1-1; D unresolved. The CDR3 is 13 amino acids. Germline V CDR1 and CDR2: SGDLS, YYNGEE. Between the trimmed V and J ends, which lost 0 bases and 8 bases, there was a span of 11 bases. The CDR3 spells CASSVGVQSEAFF. CDR3 nucleotides: TGTGCCAGCAGCGTAGGGGTCCAGTCAGAAGCTTTCTTT.

The chain employs TRBV27 and TRBJ2-1; TRBD2 agrees at 9 bases. CDR1 is MNHEY and CDR2 is SMNVEV in the germline V gene (reference sequence). The CDR3 totals 14 residues. With V trimmed by 5 bases and J by 8 bases, 7 bases remained unmatched. The CDR3 spells CASSMAGGHHEQFF. For the CDR3, the DNA is TGTGCCAGCAGTATGGCGGGGGGGCACCATGAGCAGTTCTTC.

The chain is built from TRBV10-3 and TRBJ2-3; D is possibly TRBD1 or TRBD2 (5 bases each). Trimming left V 0 bases short and J 6 bases short, with 13 bases between. The length of the CDR3 is 15 residues. Germline V gives CDR1 ENHRY, CDR2 SYGVKD. CDR3: CAISESEIEGDTQYF. CDR3 sequence (DNA): TGTGCCATCAGTGAGTCGGAAATCGAGGGGGATACGCAGTATTTT.

The chain uses TRBV21-1 and TRBJ2-4; the D call TRBD2 from the table was never checked on the DNA. TRBV21-1 is deemed a pseudogene. The CDR3 is 16 amino acids. The CDR3 spells CASSKGRPGAKNIQYF. In DNA, the CDR3 is TGTGCCAGCAGCAAAGGGCGGCCGGGGGCCAAAAACATTCAGTACTTC.

V usage is TRBV19 and J usage is TRBJ2-1, with TRBD1 identical over 7 bases. The CDR3 is made up of 15 amino acids. Germline CDR1 reads LNHDA; CDR2 reads SQIVND (reference sequence). Germline trimming cut 5 bases from V and 2 bases from J; bases unmatched to any gene: 6. CDR3 residues: CASSPTGTAYNEQFF. For the CDR3, the DNA is TGTGCCAGTAGTCCTACCGGGACAGCCTACAATGAGCAGTTCTTC.

The rearrangement uses TRBV11-2 and TRBJ1-2; TRBD1 aligns across 7 bases. Germline CDR1 is SGHAT and CDR2 is FQNNGV. The CDR3 extends over 16 amino acids. The trim removed 5 bases at V and 5 bases at J, leaving 14 bases unmatched. The CDR3 DNA follows: TGTGCCAGCAGCCTGAGACAGGGTCAGTTCCCGTATGGCTACACCTTC. Residues: CASSLRQGQFPYGYTF.

This clone appeared a few times. The chain combines TRBV19 with TRBJ1-1, with D unclear. The CDR3 totals 15 residues. The germline gives CDR1 LNHDA, CDR2 SQIVND (reference sequence). V dropped 6 bases and J dropped 1 base, with 15 bases sitting between them. This CDR3 reads CASRNYGRPNTEAFF. The CDR3 region has the DNA TGTGCCAGTAGGAATTATGGCAGACCGAACACTGAAGCTTTCTTT.

The chain is built from TRBV27 and TRBJ2-2; 9 bases map to TRBD1. V lost 8 bases to trimming and J lost 1 base; unmatched junction nucleotides: 5. The germline gives CDR1 MNHEY, CDR2 SMNVEV (reference sequence). This CDR3 is built from 15 residues. DNA for the CDR3: TGTGCCAGCCCGGGACAGGGAGAGAACACCGGGGAGCTGTTTTTT. It yields the protein CASPGQGENTGELFF.

The rearrangement links TRBV28 to TRBJ2-7; 11 bases match TRBD2. The CDR3 extends over 16 amino acids. V lost 2 bases, J lost 0 bases, and 3 bases stayed unmatched. Germline CDR1 reads MDHEN; CDR2 reads SYDVKM. For the CDR3, the DNA is TGTGCCAGCAGTTTAACTAGCGGGGGCTCCTCCTACGAGCAGTACTTC. Its protein is CASSLTSGGSSYEQYF.

The chain recombines TRBV27 with TRBJ2-5, with 11 bases fitting TRBD1. Looked up from germline, CDR1 is MNHEY and CDR2 is SMNVEV (reference sequence). The CDR3 has 14 amino acids. The V gene end was trimmed by 6 bases and the J gene end by 5 bases; junction bases not matched to a gene: 5. CDR3 nucleotides: TGTGCCAGCAGGGGACAGGGGGGAGCCGAGACCCAGTACTTC. Translated, it gives CASRGQGGAETQYF.

This chain links TRBV11-2 with TRBJ2-1; TRBD2 is a possible D gene (5 bases). The CDR3 has 14 amino acids. V lost 9 bases and J 8 bases, leaving 20 bases between the germline ends. The germline V gene encodes CDR1 SGHAT and CDR2 FQNNGV. DNA of the CDR3: TGTGCCAGTACACGGACTGGTCCCGGAGATGAGCAGTTCTTC. It specifies CASTRTGPGDEQFF.

The chain employs TRBV6-1 and TRBJ2-5; a possible D gene is TRBD2 (6 bases). Trimming shortened V by 4 bases and J by 4 bases, and 13 bases separated the two germline ends. The CDR3 covers 14 residues. Germline V CDR1 and CDR2: MNHNS, SASEGT. The CDR3 sequence: CASSGSPGGETQYF. For the CDR3, the DNA is TGTGCCAGCAGTGGAAGCCCCGGGGGAGAGACCCAGTACTTC.

This chain uses TRBV11-2 with TRBJ2-7; no firm D call. V was clipped by 4 bases and J by 3 bases, with 16 bases between them. Germline values: CDR1 SGHAT, CDR2 FQNNGV. This CDR3 contains 15 residues. The CDR3 here is CASSSLLGSNYEQYF. DNA for the CDR3: TGTGCCAGCAGCTCTTTGTTGGGATCCAACTACGAGCAGTACTTC.

V gene TRBV30 combines with J gene TRBJ1-2; D is uncertain. Trimming cost V 3 bases and J 3 bases, with 8 bases left between them. The germline V gene has CDR1 GTSNPN and CDR2 SVGIG (reference sequence). The CDR3 has 12 amino acids. The CDR3 region is CAWSRMYYGYTF. CDR3 in DNA: TGTGCCTGGAGCCGGATGTACTATGGCTACACCTTC.

The chain carries TRBV7-9 and TRBJ2-1, with 8 bases identical to TRBD2. Germline V gives CDR1 SEHNR, CDR2 FQNEAQ (reference sequence). With V trimmed by 0 bases and J by 8 bases, 12 bases remained unmatched. The CDR3 loop spans 17 amino acids. The CDR3 DNA reads TGTGCCAGCAGCTTAGCCCCTACGGGGGGGGCGGCCGATGAGCAGTTCTTC. Its translation is CASSLAPTGGAADEQFF.

The chain combines TRBV6-5 with TRBJ2-3; no clear D. V lost 5 bases, J lost 3 bases, and 15 bases lay in between. The germline V gene has CDR1 MNHEY and CDR2 SVGAGI. The CDR3 consists of 15 residues. CDR3 sequence reads: CASSSPGVRTDTQYF. The DNA for the CDR3 is TGTGCCAGCAGTAGCCCTGGGGTAAGAACAGATACGCAGTATTTT.

This clone was observed a handful of times. This rearrangement joins TRBV7-9 to TRBJ2-3; TRBD2 matches at 9 bases. Germline trimming cut 5 bases from V and 4 bases from J; bases unmatched to any gene: 10. This CDR3 region has 16 residues. In germline, CDR1 is SEHNR, CDR2 FQNEAQ (reference sequence). The CDR3 is CASSPLVAGASDTQYF. The CDR3 DNA reads as TGTGCCAGCAGCCCCTTGGTAGCGGGAGCATCAGATACGCAGTATTTT.

This chain connects TRBV18 to TRBJ2-1; TRBD2 agrees at 14 bases. In germline, CDR1 is KGHSH, CDR2 LQKENI. V trimming: 5 bases; J trimming: 4 bases; junction bases outside the gene matches: 4. The CDR3 has 16 amino acids. This CDR3 reads CASSLGLAGDYNEQFF. The CDR3 DNA reads as TGTGCCAGCTCATTGGGACTAGCGGGAGATTACAATGAGCAGTTCTTC.

This chain joins TRBV19 and TRBJ2-7; 7 bases fit TRBD2. Germline V gene data show CDR1 as LNHDA and CDR2 as SQIVND (reference sequence). With V trimmed by 6 bases and J by 4 bases, 12 bases remained unmatched. The CDR3 sequence is 15 residues long. The DNA of the CDR3 is TGTGCCAGTAGCACCGCCGGGACTATTTATTACGAGCAGTACTTC. Encoded protein: CASSTAGTIYYEQYF. Looking up the rest from reference TRBV19 and TRBJ2-7 gives the full variable domain: DGGITQSPKYLFRKEGQNVTLSCEQNLNHDAMYWYRQDPGQGLRLIYYSQIVNDFQKGDIAEGYSVSREKKESFPLTVTSAQKNPTAFYLCASSTAGTIYYEQYFGPGTRLTVT.